The entry that follows covers one T cell receptor beta chain sequence. The sample comes from a study of blood T cell repertoires in COVID-19. On the study more broadly: Acute and convalescent COVID-19 specimens originated in the United States, Italy and Spain. The analysed material was cDNA or gDNA that came from T cells, B-cell-depleted T cells, or PBMCs.

V was pared by 5 bases and J by 1 base, with 21 bases between. The CDR3 spans 19 residues. Germline CDR1 reads MNHEY; CDR2 reads SVGEGT. Original handling: Amplification of reference gene primers provided the estimated nucleated cell counts. Repertoires were generated with immunoSEQ multiplex PCR, while TCRdb's copy carries only in-frame clones and drops some. V and J calls and clone size are those listed in that table; D and trimming were worked out from the DNA. Here the sample spans about 670,000 clones, 85% to 90% being singletons. The TCR sequence derives from a young woman with acute or convalescent COVID-19. This sequence joins TRBV6-2 or TRBV6-3 and TRBJ2-6; D possibly corresponds to TRBD2 (7 bases). What was sequenced was peripheral blood. CDR3 protein: CASSTPRKGGDSGANVLTF. The CDR3 bases are TGTGCCAGCAGTACTCCTCGGAAAGGGGGGGATTCTGGGGCCAACGTCCTGACTTTC.